A single sample is the source of the 4 T cell receptor beta chains below, sequenced in a study of blood T cells in healthy people across ages. A second PCR, run for about 7 to 11 cycles, used a sample-barcoded 5' primer plus a J-beta primer mix. TCRdb processed the 5' RACE reads anew with MiXCR; each CDR3 protein has one entry. The repertoire includes hundreds of thousands of distinct CDR3 sequences, around 62% of them detected once, and about 27% sits in the top ten. Sequencing was carried out using blood. Receptors originate from a man aged 30 to 39 in good health.

The J gene is TRBJ2-4, the V gene TRBV12-3 or TRBV12-4; 9 bases match TRBD2. The DNA end favors TRBJ2-7, so the J call may be wrong. The CDR3 sequence is 14 residues long. CDR3 region: CASSWGGGADEQYF. The CDR3 nucleotides are TGTGCCAGCAGTTGGGGCGGGGGGGCCGACGAGCAGTACTTC.

The chain has TRBV27 and TRBJ2-1, with D perhaps matching TRBD2 (5 bases). V shed 6 bases and J shed 5 bases, with 11 bases lying between them. In germline, CDR1 is MNHEY, CDR2 SMNVEV (reference sequence). This CDR3 region has 13 residues. The CDR3 DNA is TGTGCCAGCAGGAGAGGACTCGACAATGAGCAGTTCTTC. It specifies CASRRGLDNEQFF.

With regard to this clonotype: One junction end disagrees with the germline gene, perhaps due to a read error. This rearrangement joins TRBV15 to TRBJ2-1; 7 bases are a match to TRBD2. Germline V gives CDR1 LNHNV, CDR2 YYDKDF (reference sequence). This CDR3 comprises 17 residues. The CDR3 bases are TGTGCCACCAGCAGAGAGGTAGCGGGCGGCTCCTACGATGAGCAGTTCTTC. Its protein product is CATSREVAGGSYDEQFF.

This clonotype has a handful of counts. The CDR3 reads CSALSVGSNEKLFF. The CDR3 DNA reads as TGCAGTGCCCTATCCGTGGGGAGTAATGAAAAACTGTTTTTT. The V gene is TRBV20-1, the J gene TRBJ1-4; D unclear. Germline lookup yields CDR1 DFQATT and CDR2 SNEGSKA (reference sequence). Trimming took off 6 bases at V and 4 bases at J, with 15 bases between the two ends. This CDR3 region has 14 residues.